What follows are 14 T cell receptor beta chains derived from one specimen sequenced in a study of blood T cell repertoires in COVID-19. TCRdb's copy holds only in-frame clones and misses some; the assay was immunoSEQ multiplex PCR. The sample lists about 150,000 clones; roughly 80% were seen once. The sequencing input was peripheral blood. The receptor set was obtained from a man aged 55 to 69 who had recovered from COVID-19.

V and J are TRBV7-2 and TRBJ2-3; 8 nucleotides agree with TRBD2. The CDR3 contains 16 residues. Germline V gene lookup returns CDR1 SGHTA and CDR2 FQGNSA. The V and J ends lost 2 bases and 1 base, in that order; junction bases with no gene match: 5. As DNA, the CDR3 is TGTGCCAGCAGCTTATCCGGGAGGGGTGGCACAGATACGCAGTATTTT. Protein product: CASSLSGRGGTDTQYF.

The chain couples TRBV20-1 to TRBJ2-7, with 11 bases aligning to TRBD2. The CDR3 is made up of 16 amino acids. V gave up 3 bases and J gave up 2 bases; unmatched junction bases: 9. Per germline, CDR1 DFQATT and CDR2 SNEGSKA (reference sequence). The CDR3 region has the DNA TGCAGTGCTAGTGCACTAGCGGGAGTTGGCCCCTACGAGCAGTACTTC. Amino acid sequence: CSASALAGVGPYEQYF.

Here the CDR3 reads CASRSGGEYEQYF. The CDR3 nucleotides read TGTGCCAGCAGGTCGGGGGGCGAGTACGAGCAGTACTTC. The rearrangement joins TRBV6-5 to TRBJ2-7, with D maybe TRBD2 (7 bases). CDR3 size: 13 residues. V gave up 6 bases and J gave up 4 bases, with 13 bases separating them. CDR1 MNHEY and CDR2 SVGAGI come from the germline V gene.

The chain has TRBV12-3 or TRBV12-4 and TRBJ2-5, with 7 bases identical to TRBD1. The CDR3 has 13 residues. Trimming cost V 5 bases and J 5 bases; bases outside gene matches: 5. The CDR3 DNA reads TGTGCCAGCAGTCGGGACAGAACGGAGACCCAGTACTTC. Protein: CASSRDRTETQYF.

The chain employs TRBV4-1 and TRBJ1-2; 8 bases agree with TRBD1. The CDR3 covers 15 residues. The germline V gene encodes CDR1 MGHRA and CDR2 YSYEKL. Trimming removed 2 bases from V and 4 bases from J; junction bases left unmatched: 6. CDR3 coding DNA: TGCGCCAGCAGCCAACCCCAGGGGGCAATCTATGGCTACACCTTC. Encoded protein: CASSQPQGAIYGYTF.

This sequence joins TRBV6-5 and TRBJ1-2, with D possibly being TRBD1 (6 bases). The CDR3 totals 13 residues. The germline V and J ends were trimmed by 7 bases and 2 bases, with 11 bases remaining between them. Germline V gene sequence: CDR1 MNHEY, CDR2 SVGAGI. In nucleotides, the CDR3 is TGTGCCAGCACCGCGAGGGGGAACTATGGCTACACCTTC. Protein sequence: CASTARGNYGYTF.

This clone was found once. The gene calls are TRBV19 and TRBJ1-5; D might be TRBD1 (5 bases). The germline gives CDR1 LNHDA, CDR2 SQIVND (reference sequence). Trimming stripped 8 bases from V and 1 base from J, with 18 bases between. The CDR3 loop spans 16 amino acids. CDR3 sequence: CASGGTLRTSNQPQHF. CDR3 in DNA: TGTGCCAGTGGGGGGACGCTCAGGACGAGCAATCAGCCCCAGCATTTT.

The chain combines TRBV4-3 with TRBJ2-1; the match to TRBD1 covers 11 bases. The V gene end was trimmed by 6 bases and the J gene end by 3 bases; junction bases not matched to a gene: 4. The CDR3 length is 15 residues. Germline CDR1 reads LGHNA; CDR2 reads YSLEER. In DNA form, the CDR3 reads TGCGCCAGCAGTCGAGGGACAGGGGGCTACAATGAGCAGTTCTTC. This gives the protein CASSRGTGGYNEQFF.

This chain joins TRBV6-6 and TRBJ2-1; D uncertain. The CDR3 has 17 residues. CDR1 MNHNY and CDR2 SVGAGI come from the germline V gene (reference sequence). V lost 5 bases and J 0 bases, leaving 17 bases between the germline ends. CDR3 in amino acids: CASSLQPALGSYNEQFF. The CDR3 DNA reads as TGTGCCAGCAGTCTACAGCCGGCTCTTGGCTCCTACAATGAGCAGTTCTTC.

This clone was seen only a few times. This chain links TRBV7-9 with TRBJ2-2, with D unresolved. Germline CDR1 and CDR2: SEHNR and FQNEAQ (reference sequence). The CDR3 is 15 residues long. V lost 5 bases and J lost 3, with 13 bases in between. In nucleotides, the CDR3 is TGTGCCAGCAGCCACCGGGTCGCAGACACCGGGGAGCTGTTTTTT. Translated, it gives CASSHRVADTGELFF. Variable domain in full (rest from reference TRBV7-9 and TRBJ2-2): DTGVSQNPRHKITKRGQNVTFRCDPISEHNRLYWYRQTLGQGPEFLTYFQNEAQLEKSRLLSDRFSAERPKGSFSTLEIQRTEQGDSAMYLCASSHRVADTGELFFGEGSRLTVL.

This chain links TRBV7-8 with TRBJ2-7, with D tentatively TRBD1 (6 bases). CDR1 SGHVS and CDR2 FQNEAQ come from the germline V gene. This CDR3 region has 14 residues. Trimming removed 5 bases at V and 2 bases at J, with 13 bases between. CDR3 DNA sequence: TGTGCCAGCAGCCCCAGCCGACAGGCCTACGAGCAGTACTTC. This encodes CASSPSRQAYEQYF.

This clone was found a few times. The CDR3: CSARTGGGTDTQYF. The CDR3, as DNA: TGCAGCGCCCGGACAGGGGGGGGAACAGATACGCAGTATTTT. The rearrangement joins TRBV29-1 to TRBJ2-3; 10 nucleotides agree with TRBD1. Germline V gene data show CDR1 as SQVTM and CDR2 as ANQGSEA. The CDR3 has 14 amino acids. The trim removed 7 bases at V and 3 bases at J, leaving 7 bases unmatched.

This clone was recorded a few times. The chain links TRBV6-6 to TRBJ1-1; 9 positions match TRBD1. This CDR3 has 16 amino acids. Germline CDR1 and CDR2: MNHNY and SVGAGI (reference sequence). With 0 bases clipped from V and 4 bases from J, the junction kept 6 bases outside the gene matches. CDR3 sequence (DNA): TGTGCCAGCAGTTACTCAACAGGGGGCGGGGGCACTGAAGCTTTCTTT. Amino acids: CASSYSTGGGGTEAFF.

The V and J genes are TRBV4-3 and TRBJ2-7, with 7 positions matching TRBD2. V shed 3 bases, J shed 4 bases, and the junction held 12 bases outside the gene matches. Germline assignment: CDR1 LGHNA and CDR2 YSLEER. CDR3 size: 16 residues. Written as DNA, the CDR3 is TGCGCCAGCAGCCAGGGGTGGGGCGGGGGATCTTACGAGCAGTACTTC. This encodes CASSQGWGGGSYEQYF.